These T cell receptor beta chains were read from a single sample in a study of CD8 T cells in ankylosing spondylitis. TCRdb analysed the 5' RACE reads with MiXCR anew, one entry per CDR3 protein. The sample carries roughly 120,000 distinct CDR3 sequences, roughly 6.6% recorded once. Material for sequencing was blood, either unsorted or a sorted T cell fraction (not recorded which). These receptors all stem from a male donor with ankylosing spondylitis or in good health (not recorded which). Both conserved end residues are part of each CDR3. The D gene is left open where the match is weak. Expanded clones are given a class, and other clones once, few, many or no size at all.

>TRBJ2-4|many|-|TRBV9
TGTGCCAGCAGCGGAACAGGCAACATTCAGTACTTC
CASSGTGNIQYF
>TRBJ2-5|-|TRBD2|TRBV5-4
TGTGCCAGCAGCTTCCCTAGCGGGAGGGGAGAGACCCAGTACTTC
CASSFPSGRGETQYF
>TRBJ2-7|many|-|TRBV7-6
TGTGCCAGCAGGGCGACAGGAAGTTACGAGCAGTACTTC
CASRATGSYEQYF
>TRBJ2-6|many|-|TRBV12-3/TRBV12-4
TGTGCCAGCAGACATACAGGATCTGGGGCCAACGTCCTGACTTTC
CASRHTGSGANVLTF
>TRBJ2-7|many|-|TRBV3-1
TGTGCCAGCAAAAGGAGCAAATCCTACGAGCAGTACTTC
CASKRSKSYEQYF
>TRBJ2-2|-|-|TRBV20-1
TGCAGTGCTAGCCTCCTAGGGGCCTCACCCACCGGGGAGCTGTTTTTT
CSASLLGASPTGELFF
>TRBJ2-5|many|TRBD2|TRBV27
TGTGCCAGCAGTGCCCGGACTAGTGGGGAGACCCAGTACTTC
CASSARTSGETQYF
>TRBJ1-5|many|-|TRBV5-1
TGCGCCAGCAGCTGGGGAGGGAGTAATAGCAATCAGCCCCAGCATTTT
CASSWGGSNSNQPQHF
>TRBJ2-2|-|-|TRBV4-2
TGTGCCAGCAGCCTCGAAGCTAGGGTGAACACCGGGGAGCTGTTTTTT
CASSLEARVNTGELFF
>TRBJ1-5|-|-|TRBV6-1
TGTGCCAGCAGCCGAGGAGGACGGGACAATCAGCCCCAGCATTTT
CASSRGGRDNQPQHF
>TRBJ2-3|many|-|TRBV5-1
TGCGCCAGCAGCTATGGTCTCGGGGGAGCCAGAGATACGCAGTATTTT
CASSYGLGGARDTQYF
>TRBJ2-2|many|-|TRBV12-3/TRBV12-4
TGTGCCAGCAGTCTCCCCCGGGGGGCAAACACCGGGGAGCTGTTTTTT
CASSLPRGANTGELFF
>TRBJ2-1|many|-|TRBV28
TGTGCCAGCAGCCCAGCAGGGGGGAAAAACAATGAGCAGTTCTTC
CASSPAGGKNNEQFF
>TRBJ2-7|many|-|TRBV12-3/TRBV12-4
TGTGCCAGCAGTTTAGTTCAGGGGTCCTACGAGCAGTACTTC
CASSLVQGSYEQYF
>TRBJ2-1|many|TRBD1|TRBV20-1
TGCAGTGCCACCCGGACAGGGCCGATCTACAATGAGCAGTTCTTC
CSATRTGPIYNEQFF
>TRBJ2-7|-|TRBD2|TRBV20-1
TGCAGTGCTAAGCCTAGCGGGACAATCTCCTACGAGCAGTACTTC
CSAKPSGTISYEQYF
>TRBJ1-2|few|-|TRBV27
TGTGCCAGCTCTCAGGGAGGGGTTCTCTATGGCTACACCTTC
CASSQGGVLYGYTF
>TRBJ2-1|many|-|TRBV11-3
TGTGCCAGCAGCTCAGGGTTGGCCTACAATGAGCAGTTCTTC
CASSSGLAYNEQFF
>TRBJ1-5|many|TRBD1|TRBV29-1
TGCAGCGTTGGATTCGACAGGGGGAGGCCCCAGCATTTT
CSVGFDRGRPQHF
>TRBJ2-1|many|TRBD2|TRBV7-9
TGTGCCAGCGTCTCCGGGACTAAGAACAATGAGCAGTTCTTC
CASVSGTKNNEQFF
>TRBJ2-4|many|-|TRBV21-1
TGTGCCAGCAGCAAAGAGGGCGGGGGGAAAAACATTCAGTACTTC
CASSKEGGGKNIQYF
>TRBJ1-1|many|TRBD1|TRBV11-2
TGTGCCAGCAGCTTTGGGACAGAACTTAACACTGAAGCTTTCTTT
CASSFGTELNTEAFF
>TRBJ2-7|few|TRBD1|TRBV3-1
TGTGCCAGCAGCCAAGAGGGGACAGGTTCCTACGAGCAGTACTTC
CASSQEGTGSYEQYF
>TRBJ2-6|many|-|TRBV18
TGTGCCAGCTCACCAACTCCCCCAGGGGAATTAGGGGCCAACGTCCTGACTTTC
CASSPTPPGELGANVLTF
>TRBJ2-7|many|TRBD2|TRBV20-1
TGCAGTGTATCGTCGGGACTAGCGGACTACGAGCGGTACTTC
CSVSSGLADYERYF
>TRBJ2-3|many|-|TRBV5-1
TGCGCCAGCAGGCGGGACAGCAGCACAGATACGCAGTATTTT
CASRRDSSTDTQYF
>TRBJ2-1|many|-|TRBV14
TGTGCCAGCAGCCAAACCCAGGGCTCCTACAATGAGCAGTTCTTC
CASSQTQGSYNEQFF
>TRBJ1-6|many|-|TRBV5-1
TGCGCCAGCAGCTTGGTATTTCAGGGGTACGGATCACCCCTCCACTTT
CASSLVFQGYGSPLHF
>TRBJ2-5|many|-|TRBV5-1
TGCGCCAGCAGACCCGACACCCAAGAGACCCAGTACTTC
CASRPDTQETQYF
>TRBJ2-1|-|TRBD1|TRBV20-1
TGCAGTGCTAGTGGACAGGGGCGGAATGAGCAGTTCTTC
CSASGQGRNEQFF
>TRBJ2-3|many|TRBD1|TRBV7-2
TGTGCCAGCAGCCCCGGGACAGGGTGGGGAACAGATACGCAGTATTTT
CASSPGTGWGTDTQYF
>TRBJ2-2|many|-|TRBV9
TGTGCCAGCACCGGAAGTTCCTGGGGGGAGCTGTTTTTT
CASTGSSWGELFF
>TRBJ1-5|few|-|TRBV2
TGTGCCAGCAGTGTAGACGTCAAAGGCTCGAGGGAGCCCCAGCATTTT
CASSVDVKGSREPQHF
>TRBJ2-1|many|TRBD1|TRBV5-1
TGCGCCAGCAGCTTGGCCATGACAGGGGAGACCTACAATGAGCAGTTCTTC
CASSLAMTGETYNEQFF
>TRBJ2-3|many|-|TRBV29-1
TGCAGCGTTGGACGTGATAAGGGGGATCTGCAGTATTTT
CSVGRDKGDLQYF
>TRBJ2-7|-|-|TRBV5-1
TGCGCCAGCAGCACGGACAAAATCTACGAGCAGTACTTC
CASSTDKIYEQYF
>TRBJ2-3|many|-|TRBV5-1
TGCGCCAGCAGCTCCCAGGGGGGGGTGTCGGCAGATACGCAGTATTTT
CASSSQGGVSADTQYF